This T cell receptor beta chain was found in a study of blood T cells in healthy people across ages. The CDR3 covers 13 residues. V was trimmed by 0 bases and J by 9 bases, leaving 12 bases between them. The germline V gene has CDR1 SGHDN and CDR2 FVKESK. Primed by a sample-barcoded 5' primer and a J-beta primer mix, a second PCR proceeded for 7 to 11 cycles. TCRdb independently ran MiXCR on the 5' RACE reads; one entry per CDR3 protein. The data contain about 780,000 distinct CDR3 sequences, about 45% of them singletons. Findings and limits, study-wide: Long-lived and aged donors differed, with more naive CD4+ cells and higher diversity in the long-lived.

With respect to this clonotype: Its specificity is unknown.

This chain connects TRBV14 to TRBJ2-7, with D uncertain. Sequenced input: blood. The origin of this receptor is a man older than 75 in good health. The CDR3: CASSQESYGGQYF. In DNA form, the CDR3 reads TGTGCCAGCAGCCAAGAGTCTTACGGCGGGCAGTACTTC.